This TCR beta chain derives from a study of T cell repertoires in cytomegalovirus infection. Across the whole study: Recently described HLA-C-restricted plus well-studied HLA-B-restricted CMV epitopes were used. Signatures in public TCR beta sequences pointed to both CMV infection and matching HLA type.

Notes on the study in general: HLA-C-restricted, CMV-specific TCR beta clonotypes were dominant ex vivo.

This clonotype came up once. Its antigen remains unknown. TCRdb ran MiXCR on the reads and lists one entry per CDR3 protein. The profile covers fewer than 1,000,000 distinct CDR3 sequences, with around 32% appearing a single time and roughly 13% taken by the ten largest. Trimming pared 3 bases from V and 7 bases from J, leaving 19 bases between. The CDR3 length is 16 residues. Germline values: CDR1 SGHAT, CDR2 FQNNGV. The TCR comes from a human donor in good health (CMV status not recorded). Some clones in this sample may be carry-over from other donors' samples. Material: cultured CD8+ T cells from PBMCs, obtained from culture after CMV antigen stimulation. V and J are TRBV11-2 and TRBJ2-1; TRBD2 might be the D (7 bases). CDR3 DNA: TGTGCCAGCAGCTTCCCCCCGGCGGGGGCTGGGAATGAGCAGTTCTTC. Amino acid sequence: CASSFPPAGAGNEQFF.